This is a list of T cell receptor beta chains from one sample in a study of blood T cell repertoires in COVID-19. This table comes from immunoSEQ multiplex PCR, and its TCRdb copy is limited to in-frame clones, with some not included. The sample yields about 340,000 clones, around nine tenths seen once. The material sequenced was peripheral blood. These receptors were obtained from an older woman with COVID-19, enrolled during active disease. Each CDR3 is given with its conserved first and last residue. The D gene is left open where the match is weak.

TRBD1 | TRBJ1-2 | TRBV19 | CASNDRDYGYTF
TRBD1 | TRBJ1-1 | TRBV10-3 | CAISHGTGRTEAFF
TRBD1 | TRBJ1-4 | TRBV6-2/TRBV6-3 | CASSTDRGSAFNEKLFF
TRBD1 | TRBJ1-4 | TRBV12-5 | CASGQANRGGEKLFF
TRBD1 | TRBJ1-2 | TRBV5-1 | CASTPGQGFGYTF
NA | TRBJ2-7 | TRBV19 | CASSLDSGNYEQYF
TRBD1 | TRBJ2-1 | TRBV24-1 | CATSDPRTGGHEQFF
NA | TRBJ2-7 | TRBV6-5 | CASRGVPPRAYEQYF
NA | TRBJ1-1 | TRBV19 | CASRPRGAGNTEAFF
NA | TRBJ1-2 | TRBV30 | CAWSDGAGSYGYTF
TRBD1 | TRBJ1-2 | TRBV19 | CASSNWGQDGYTF
NA | TRBJ2-2 | TRBV12-3/TRBV12-4 | CASSLPNTGELFF
TRBD2 | TRBJ2-2 | TRBV9 | CASSALAGEGNGELFF
NA | TRBJ2-7 | TRBV21-1 | CATAGVVSYEQYF